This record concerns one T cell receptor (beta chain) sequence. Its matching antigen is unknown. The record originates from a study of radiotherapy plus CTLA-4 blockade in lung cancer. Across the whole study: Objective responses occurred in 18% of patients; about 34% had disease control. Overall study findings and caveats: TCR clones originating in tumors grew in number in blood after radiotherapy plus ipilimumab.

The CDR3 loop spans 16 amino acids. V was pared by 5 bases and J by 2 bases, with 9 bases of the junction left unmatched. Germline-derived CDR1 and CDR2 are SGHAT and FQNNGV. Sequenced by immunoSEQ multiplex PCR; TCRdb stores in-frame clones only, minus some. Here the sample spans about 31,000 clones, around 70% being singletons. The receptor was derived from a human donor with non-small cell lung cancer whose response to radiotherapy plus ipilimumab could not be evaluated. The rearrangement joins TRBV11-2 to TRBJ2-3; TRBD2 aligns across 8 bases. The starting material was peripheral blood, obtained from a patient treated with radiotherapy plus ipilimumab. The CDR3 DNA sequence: TGTGCCAGCAGCACCTGGAGCGGGAGTAACACAGATACGCAGTATTTT. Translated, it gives CASSTWSGSNTDTQYF.